The entry that follows covers one TCR beta chain sequence. The sample comes from a study of blood T cell repertoires in COVID-19. For the study at large: Specimens from acute and convalescent COVID-19 originated in the United States, Italy and Spain. Sample material is recorded as cDNA or gDNA derived from T cells, B-cell-depleted T cells, or PBMCs.

In the study's own analysis: From reference gene primer amplification, estimates of nucleated cell counts were derived. The data were produced by immunoSEQ multiplex PCR, yet TCRdb's version contains in-frame clones alone and is incomplete. V, J and clone size reflect that table, while D and trimming were determined from the DNA. Altogether around 97,000 clones are present, over 65% being singletons, with the ten largest covering 12%. This CDR3 has 16 residues. V lost 0 bases, J lost 4 bases, and 13 bases lay in between. Looked up from germline, CDR1 is LGHNA and CDR2 is YSLEER. Source material: peripheral blood. The chain links TRBV4-3 to TRBJ1-5; D not resolved. This TCR was sampled from a human donor in a cohort sampled during active COVID-19. CDR3 sequence reads: CASSQDLTQVNQPQHF. Written as DNA, the CDR3 is TGCGCCAGCAGCCAAGACTTGACCCAGGTTAATCAGCCCCAGCATTTT.